The next 18 T cell receptor beta chains were all read from a single sample in a study of identifying expanded T cells in peripheral blood. Here immunoSEQ multiplex PCR was the method, and the copy in TCRdb shows in-frame clones only, minus some. The sample carries roughly 100,000 clones, approximately 88% recorded once. Sequenced sample: blood. The receptors here all came from a person aged 18 to 75 in good health.

The CDR3, as DNA: TGTGCCAGCAGTTCCCGGACAGGGAGGCAGCCCCAGCATTTT. Protein product: CASSSRTGRQPQHF. The chain couples TRBV28 to TRBJ1-5, with 8 bases aligning to TRBD1. The CDR3 runs 14 residues. Germline trimming cut 4 bases from V and 7 bases from J; bases unmatched to any gene: 6. Per germline, CDR1 MDHEN and CDR2 SYDVKM.

This clone occurred once. The V and J genes are TRBV6-5 and TRBJ1-1; no firm D call. From germline, CDR1 is MNHEY and CDR2 SVGAGI. Trimming removed 2 bases from V and 0 bases from J, with 4 bases in between. The CDR3 is made up of 13 amino acids. As DNA, the CDR3 is TGTGCCAGCAGTTACCGCCTGAACACTGAAGCTTTCTTT. Amino acid sequence: CASSYRLNTEAFF.

The rearrangement uses TRBV5-1 and TRBJ1-2, with D hard to call. CDR3 length: 14 amino acids. Germline V gene lookup returns CDR1 SGHRS and CDR2 YFSETQ. The V gene lost 3 bases and the J gene lost 1 base, with 10 bases spanning the gap. DNA of the CDR3: TGCGCCAGCAGCTACGATTACCTTAACTATGGCTACACCTTC. As protein: CASSYDYLNYGYTF. The whole variable domain, remainder taken from reference TRBV5-1 and TRBJ1-2, is KAGVTQTPRYLIKTRGQQVTLSCSPISGHRSVSWYQQTPGQGLQFLFEYFSETQRNKGNFPGRFSGRQFSNSRSEMNVSTLELGDSALYLCASSYDYLNYGYTFGSGTRLTVV.

The chain uses TRBV19 and TRBJ1-5, with D possibly TRBD1 on 6 matching bases. Germline CDR1 LNHDA, CDR2 SQIVND (reference sequence). The CDR3 has 12 amino acids. Trimming stripped 7 bases from V and 4 bases from J, with 8 bases between. The CDR3 sequence: CASNQGNQPQHF. DNA for the CDR3: TGTGCCAGTAACCAGGGGAATCAGCCCCAGCATTTT. The full variable domain, in which reference TRBV19 and TRBJ1-5 provide the parts outside the CDR3, is DGGITQSPKYLFRKEGQNVTLSCEQNLNHDAMYWYRQDPGQGLRLIYYSQIVNDFQKGDIAEGYSVSREKKESFPLTVTSAQKNPTAFYLCASNQGNQPQHFGDGTRLSIL.

V and J are TRBV18 and TRBJ1-5; D perhaps matches TRBD1 (5 bases). The CDR3 runs to 15 residues. Trimming removed 3 bases at V and 6 bases at J, with 15 bases between. Germline lookup yields CDR1 KGHSH and CDR2 LQKENI. CDR3 in DNA: TGTGCCAGCTCACCTGGTACAGGCGGTGGTCAGCCCCAGCATTTT. This translates into CASSPGTGGGQPQHF.

This chain links TRBV5-1 with TRBJ1-2; the D is unclear. The CDR3 has 13 amino acids. Germline CDR1 and CDR2: SGHRS and YFSETQ. Trimming removed 1 base at V and 1 base at J, with 5 bases between. CDR3 nucleotide sequence: TGCGCCAGCAGCTTGTCCGGTAACTATGGCTACACCTTC. It yields the protein CASSLSGNYGYTF.

The V and J genes are TRBV5-1 and TRBJ2-7, with D possibly matching TRBD2 (6 bases). CDR3 length equals 13 residues. CDR1 and CDR2 (germline): SGHRS, YFSETQ. Trimming took off 0 bases at V and 7 bases at J, with 11 bases between the two ends. As DNA, the CDR3 is TGCGCCAGCAGCTTGGCCCCGGCGGGGGAGCAGTACTTC. Its translation: CASSLAPAGEQYF. Full variable domain (rest looked up from reference TRBV5-1 and TRBJ2-7): KAGVTQTPRYLIKTRGQQVTLSCSPISGHRSVSWYQQTPGQGLQFLFEYFSETQRNKGNFPGRFSGRQFSNSRSEMNVSTLELGDSALYLCASSLAPAGEQYFGPGTRLTVT.

The rearrangement uses TRBV30 and TRBJ1-1; D gene unclear. The CDR3 has 15 residues. Germline loops: CDR1 GTSNPN, CDR2 SVGIG (reference sequence). Deletions cut 4 bases from V and 3 bases from J, with 18 bases between. The DNA for the CDR3 is TGTGCCTGGACAGGCCCGGGCTCACCTTACACTGAAGCTTTCTTT. It codes for CAWTGPGSPYTEAFF.

The J gene is TRBJ1-2, the V gene TRBV5-1; D gene uncertain. The germline V and J ends were trimmed by 3 bases and 1 base, with 7 bases remaining between them. Germline V gives CDR1 SGHRS, CDR2 YFSETQ. CDR3 length: 13 amino acids. CDR3 sequence (DNA): TGCGCCAGCAGCTATACCCTTAACTATGGCTACACCTTC. Its translation: CASSYTLNYGYTF.

The rearrangement links TRBV6-4 to TRBJ2-3; D unclear. V was clipped by 3 bases and J by 6 bases, with 13 bases between them. The germline V gene has CDR1 MRHNA and CDR2 SNTAGT. The CDR3 covers 14 residues. The CDR3 bases are TGTGCCAGCAGTGAGTTAGGAATGGGGGATACGCAGTATTTT. Its protein is CASSELGMGDTQYF.

A single count supports this clone. This sequence joins TRBV7-2 and TRBJ2-3, with D possibly being TRBD2 (5 bases). V gave up 3 bases and J gave up 0 bases, with 13 bases separating them. The CDR3 is 16 residues long. The germline CDR1 and CDR2 sequences are SGHTA and FQGNSA. In nucleotides, the CDR3 is TGTGCCAGCAGCTTGAGGAGGACCTCTAGCACAGATACGCAGTATTTT. It codes for CASSLRRTSSTDTQYF.

This chain connects TRBV7-9 to TRBJ2-1; D might be TRBD1 (5 bases). Germline CDR1 is SEHNR and CDR2 is FQNEAQ (reference sequence). The V and J ends lost 5 bases and 0 bases respectively, with 11 bases between them. This CDR3 region has 15 residues. As DNA, the CDR3 is TGTGCCAGCAGCGGTGGACATATCTCCTACAATGAGCAGTTCTTC. Amino acid sequence: CASSGGHISYNEQFF.

The V call is TRBV28, the J call TRBJ1-2; tentative D call: TRBD1 (5 bases). The CDR3 spans 15 residues. Trimming removed 2 bases from V and 7 bases from J, with 17 bases in between. Germline-derived CDR1 and CDR2 are MDHEN and SYDVKM. CDR3 residues: CASSLEGSWMIGYTF. The CDR3 nucleotides are TGTGCCAGCAGTTTAGAGGGGAGTTGGATGATTGGCTACACCTTC.

The CDR3 nucleotides are TGTGCCAGCAGCTTCGGGGGGGGAGGAGAGCAGCCCCAGCATTTT. It specifies CASSFGGGGEQPQHF. This chain links TRBV7-2 with TRBJ1-5; the D gene is possibly TRBD1 (5 bases). CDR3 length: 15 amino acids. The germline CDR1 and CDR2 sequences are SGHTA and FQGNSA. The V gene lost 3 bases and the J gene lost 7 bases, with 16 bases spanning the gap.

This chain links TRBV6-5 with TRBJ2-5; D is unresolved. Germline V CDR1 and CDR2: MNHEY, SVGAGI. The CDR3 sequence is 10 residues long. V lost 6 bases to trimming and J lost 4 bases, with 3 bases between them. The CDR3 DNA is TGTGCCAGCAGCGGAGAGACCCAGTACTTC. Translation: CASSGETQYF.

The J gene is TRBJ2-3, the V gene TRBV5-6; D perhaps matches TRBD2 (5 bases). V was pared by 0 bases and J by 5 bases, with 10 bases between. Germline CDR1 and CDR2: SGHDT and YYEEEE. The CDR3 totals 14 residues. The CDR3 protein is CASSLDVGVDTQYF. As DNA, the CDR3 is TGTGCCAGCAGCTTGGACGTCGGGGTAGATACGCAGTATTTT.

J is TRBJ1-1 and V is TRBV6-5, with a possible D match to TRBD1 (5 bases). With 5 bases removed from V and 3 bases from J, the gap between germline ends came to 10 bases. The CDR3 has 13 residues. Germline-derived CDR1 and CDR2 are MNHEY and SVGAGI. CDR3 in amino acids: CASSTGTYTEAFF. In nucleotides, the CDR3 is TGTGCCAGCAGTACCGGGACTTACACTGAAGCTTTCTTT.

This clone was picked up one time. CDR3 sequence (DNA): TGTGCCAGCAGCTTAGCGCGGGGGCTTTACAATGAGCAGTTCTTC. This encodes CASSLARGLYNEQFF. V gene TRBV13 combines with J gene TRBJ2-1; possible D gene TRBD2, 7 bases. From germline, CDR1 is PRHDT and CDR2 FYEKMQ (reference sequence). CDR3 length: 15 residues. Trimming left V 1 base short and J 4 bases short, with 11 bases between.